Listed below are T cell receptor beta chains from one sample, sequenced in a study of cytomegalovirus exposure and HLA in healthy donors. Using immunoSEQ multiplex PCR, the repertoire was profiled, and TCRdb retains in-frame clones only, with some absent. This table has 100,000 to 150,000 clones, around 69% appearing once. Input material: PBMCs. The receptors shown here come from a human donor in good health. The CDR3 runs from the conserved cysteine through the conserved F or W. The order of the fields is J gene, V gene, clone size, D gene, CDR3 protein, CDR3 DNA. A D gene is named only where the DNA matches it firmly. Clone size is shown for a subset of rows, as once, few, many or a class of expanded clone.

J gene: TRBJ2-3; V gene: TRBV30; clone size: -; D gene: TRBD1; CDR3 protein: CAWSVQGWGWQYF; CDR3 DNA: TGTGCCTGGAGTGTACAGGGGTGGGGCTGGCAGTATTTT
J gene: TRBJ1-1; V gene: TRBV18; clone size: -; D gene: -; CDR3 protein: CASSPPGTRFSEAFF; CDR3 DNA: TGTGCCAGCTCACCACCCGGGACACGCTTTTCTGAAGCTTTCTTT
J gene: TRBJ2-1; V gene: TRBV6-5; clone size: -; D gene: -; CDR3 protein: CASSYGWTERYNEQFF; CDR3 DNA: TGTGCCAGCAGTTACGGCTGGACAGAGAGGTACAATGAGCAGTTCTTC
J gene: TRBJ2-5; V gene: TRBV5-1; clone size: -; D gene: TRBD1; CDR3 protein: CASSLIMDRGQETQYF; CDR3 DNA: TGCGCCAGCAGCTTAATCATGGACAGGGGGCAAGAGACCCAGTACTTC
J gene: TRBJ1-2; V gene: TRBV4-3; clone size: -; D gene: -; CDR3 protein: CASSQARGYYGYTF; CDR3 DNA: TGCGCCAGCAGCCAAGCCCGGGGTTACTATGGCTACACCTTC
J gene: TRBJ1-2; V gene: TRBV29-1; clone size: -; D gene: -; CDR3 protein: CSVEFRGGYTF; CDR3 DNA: TGCAGCGTTGAATTTCGAGGGGGCTACACCTTC
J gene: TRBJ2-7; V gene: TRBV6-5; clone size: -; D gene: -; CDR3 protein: CASSYSPDRSTEQYF; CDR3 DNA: TGTGCCAGCAGTTACTCTCCTGACAGATCGACCGAGCAGTACTTC
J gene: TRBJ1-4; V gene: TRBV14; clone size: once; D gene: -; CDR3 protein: CASSRRLAITGANEKLFF; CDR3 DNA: TGTGCCAGCAGCCGTCGGCTGGCTATCACGGGGGCTAATGAAAAACTGTTTTTT
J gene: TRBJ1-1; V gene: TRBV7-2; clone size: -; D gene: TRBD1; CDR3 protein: CASSSWTGPVRAFF; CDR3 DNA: TGTGCCAGCAGCTCGTGGACAGGGCCCGTGCGAGCTTTCTTT
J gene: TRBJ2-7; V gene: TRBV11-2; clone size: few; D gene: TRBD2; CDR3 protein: CASSQIAGGASYEQYF; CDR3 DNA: TGTGCCAGCAGCCAAATAGCGGGAGGCGCCTCCTACGAGCAGTACTTC
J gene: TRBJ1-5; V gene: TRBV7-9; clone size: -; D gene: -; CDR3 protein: CSSSLARERGNSNQPQHF; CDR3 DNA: TGTTCCAGCAGCTTAGCCAGGGAGAGGGGGAATAGCAATCAGCCCCAGCATTTT
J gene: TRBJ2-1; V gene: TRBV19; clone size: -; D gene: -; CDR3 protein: CASSINGGPAGNEQFF; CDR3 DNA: TGTGCCAGTAGTATAAACGGCGGACCCGCGGGGAATGAGCAGTTCTTC
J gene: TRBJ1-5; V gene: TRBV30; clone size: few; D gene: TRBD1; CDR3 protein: CAWSPQGGIRQPQHF; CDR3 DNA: TGTGCCTGGAGCCCGCAGGGGGGAATTCGGCAGCCCCAGCATTTT
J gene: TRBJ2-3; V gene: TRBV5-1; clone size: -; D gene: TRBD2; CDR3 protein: CASSLGLAGLVDTQYF; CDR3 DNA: TGCGCCAGCAGCTTGGGACTAGCGGGACTGGTGGATACGCAGTATTTT
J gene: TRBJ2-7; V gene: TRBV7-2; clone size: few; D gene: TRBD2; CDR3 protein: CASSSDSFLAGDRTYEQYF; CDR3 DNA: TGTGCCAGCAGCTCCGACTCATTTTTAGCGGGAGACCGAACCTACGAGCAGTACTTC
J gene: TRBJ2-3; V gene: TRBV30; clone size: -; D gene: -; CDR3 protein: CAWSVQGQMNTQYF; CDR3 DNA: TGTGCCTGGAGTGTCCAGGGCCAAATGAATACGCAGTATTTT
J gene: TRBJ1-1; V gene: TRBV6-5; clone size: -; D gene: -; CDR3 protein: CASIPDRSGTEAFF; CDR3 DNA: TGTGCCAGCATTCCCGACAGAAGCGGGACTGAAGCTTTCTTT
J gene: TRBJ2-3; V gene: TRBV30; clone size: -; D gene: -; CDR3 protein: CAWGGRGTDTQYF; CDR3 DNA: TGTGCCTGGGGGGGGAGGGGGACAGATACGCAGTATTTT
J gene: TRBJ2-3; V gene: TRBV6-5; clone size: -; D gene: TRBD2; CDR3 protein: CASSYGTSGSTDTQYF; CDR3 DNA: TGTGCCAGCAGTTACGGGACTAGCGGGAGCACAGATACGCAGTATTTT
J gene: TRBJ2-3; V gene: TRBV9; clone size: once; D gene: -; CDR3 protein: CASSVAVSGGTDTQYF; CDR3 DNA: TGTGCCAGCAGCGTAGCGGTTAGCGGTGGTACAGATACGCAGTATTTT
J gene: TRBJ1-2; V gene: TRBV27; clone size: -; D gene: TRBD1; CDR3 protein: CASSKRQGRILSYTF; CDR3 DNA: TGTGCCAGCAGTAAGAGACAGGGCCGGATCTTAAGCTACACCTTC
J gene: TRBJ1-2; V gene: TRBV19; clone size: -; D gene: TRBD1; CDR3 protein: CASSPTGTGRYGYTF; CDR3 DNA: TGTGCCAGTAGTCCCACCGGGACAGGCCGCTATGGCTACACCTTC
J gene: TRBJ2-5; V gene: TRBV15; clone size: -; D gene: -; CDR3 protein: CATSGGQREETQYF; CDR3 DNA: TGTGCCACCAGCGGGGGACAACGAGAAGAGACCCAGTACTTC
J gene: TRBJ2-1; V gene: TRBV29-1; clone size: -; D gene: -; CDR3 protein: CSVGPYLGGSYNEQFF; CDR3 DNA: TGCAGCGTTGGCCCCTATCTGGGGGGCTCCTACAATGAGCAGTTCTTC
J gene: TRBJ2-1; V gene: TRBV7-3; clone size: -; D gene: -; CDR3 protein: CASSFGRGAYNEQFF; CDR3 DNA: TGTGCCAGCAGCTTCGGCAGGGGGGCCTACAATGAGCAGTTCTTC
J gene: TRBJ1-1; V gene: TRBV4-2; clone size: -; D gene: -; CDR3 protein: CASSPPQVQLGVAEAFF; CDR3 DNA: TGTGCCAGCAGCCCCCCACAAGTCCAATTAGGGGTCGCTGAAGCTTTCTTT
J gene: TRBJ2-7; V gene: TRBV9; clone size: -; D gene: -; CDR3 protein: CASGPGQRGYEQYF; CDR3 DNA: TGTGCCAGTGGCCCGGGCCAAAGGGGCTACGAGCAGTACTTC
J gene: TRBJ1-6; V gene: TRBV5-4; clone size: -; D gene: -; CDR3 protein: CASSLAGPNSPLHF; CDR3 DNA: TGTGCCAGCAGCTTGGCTGGGCCTAATTCACCCCTCCACTTT
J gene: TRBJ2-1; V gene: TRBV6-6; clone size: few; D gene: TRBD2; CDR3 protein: CASSLAGVSNEQFF; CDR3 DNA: TGTGCCAGCAGTTTAGCGGGAGTAAGCAATGAGCAGTTCTTC
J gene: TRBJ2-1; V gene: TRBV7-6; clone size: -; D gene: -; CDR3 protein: CASSLAPTQRNSYNEQFF; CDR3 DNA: TGTGCCAGCAGCTTAGCCCCAACCCAGCGAAACTCCTACAATGAGCAGTTCTTC
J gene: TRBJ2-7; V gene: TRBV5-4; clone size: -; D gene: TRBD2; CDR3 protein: CASSTSGGASGEQYF; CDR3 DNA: TGTGCCAGCAGCACTAGCGGGGGGGCTTCTGGCGAGCAGTACTTC
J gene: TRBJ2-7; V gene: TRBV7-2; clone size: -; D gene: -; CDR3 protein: CASSLEGGGFYEQYF; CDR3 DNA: TGTGCCAGCAGCTTAGAGGGCGGCGGGTTCTACGAGCAGTACTTC
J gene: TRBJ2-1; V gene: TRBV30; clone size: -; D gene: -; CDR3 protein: CAWSVPRPRVEQFF; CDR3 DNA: TGTGCCTGGAGTGTACCCCGGCCTAGAGTGGAGCAGTTCTTC
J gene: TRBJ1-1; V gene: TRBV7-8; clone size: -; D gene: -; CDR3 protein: CASSLKVQRVGAFF; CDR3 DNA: TGTGCCAGCAGCTTAAAGGTCCAGAGGGTCGGAGCTTTCTTT
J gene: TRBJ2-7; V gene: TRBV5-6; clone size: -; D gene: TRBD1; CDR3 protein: CASSFPGTGHYEQYF; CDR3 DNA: TGTGCCAGCAGCTTCCCCGGGACAGGCCACTACGAGCAGTACTTC
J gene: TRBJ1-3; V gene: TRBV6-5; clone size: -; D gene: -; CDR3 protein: CASSTRGSGNTIYF; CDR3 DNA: TGTGCCAGCAGCACCAGGGGCTCTGGAAACACCATATATTTT
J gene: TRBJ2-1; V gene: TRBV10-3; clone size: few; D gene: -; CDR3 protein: CATRGAYNEQFF; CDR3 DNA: TGTGCCACGCGAGGTGCTTACAATGAGCAGTTCTTC
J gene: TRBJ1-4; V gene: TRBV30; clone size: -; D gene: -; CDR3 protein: CAWSVDSLATNEKLFF; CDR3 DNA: TGTGCCTGGAGTGTAGACAGTCTGGCAACTAATGAAAAACTGTTTTTT
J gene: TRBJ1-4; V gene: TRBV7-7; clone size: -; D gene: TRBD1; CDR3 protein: CASSLAGGQNEKLFF; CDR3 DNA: TGTGCTAGCAGCTTAGCGGGGGGACAGAATGAAAAACTGTTTTTT
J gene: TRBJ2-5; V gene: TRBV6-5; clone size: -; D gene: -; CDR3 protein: CASSARGYQETQYF; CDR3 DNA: TGTGCCAGCTCCGCCCGGGGATACCAAGAGACCCAGTACTTC
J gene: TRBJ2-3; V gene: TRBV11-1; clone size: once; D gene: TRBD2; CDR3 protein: CASSPLQRGTDTQYF; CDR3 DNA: TGTGCCAGCAGCCCACTACAGCGGGGAACAGATACGCAGTATTTT
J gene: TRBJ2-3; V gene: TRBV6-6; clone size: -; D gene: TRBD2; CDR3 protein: CASSRLAGGTDTQYF; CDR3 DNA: TGTGCCAGCAGTCGACTAGCGGGGGGCACAGATACGCAGTATTTT
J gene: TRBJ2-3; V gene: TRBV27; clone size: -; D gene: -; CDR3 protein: CASSLGLHTDTQYF; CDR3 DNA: TGTGCCAGCAGTTTAGGGCTTCACACAGATACGCAGTATTTT
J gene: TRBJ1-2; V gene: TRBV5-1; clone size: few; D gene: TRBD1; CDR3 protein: CASSYRQGGYGYTF; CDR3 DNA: TGCGCCAGCAGTTATAGACAGGGCGGCTATGGCTACACCTTC
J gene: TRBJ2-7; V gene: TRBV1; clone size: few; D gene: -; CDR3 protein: CTSSQGREEQYF; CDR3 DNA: TGCACCAGCAGCCAAGGGAGGGAAGAGCAGTACTTC
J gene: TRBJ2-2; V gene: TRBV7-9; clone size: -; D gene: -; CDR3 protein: CASSLARGGTGELFF; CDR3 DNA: TGTGCCAGCAGCTTAGCCAGGGGTGGCACCGGGGAGCTGTTTTTT
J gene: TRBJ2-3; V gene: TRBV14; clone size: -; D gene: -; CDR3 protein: CASSQFGVAAYPGTDTQYF; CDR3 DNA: TGTGCCAGCAGCCAATTCGGGGTAGCGGCCTACCCGGGCACAGATACGCAGTATTTT
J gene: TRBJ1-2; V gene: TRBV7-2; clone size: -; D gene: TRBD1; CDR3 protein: CASSQTGAGYTF; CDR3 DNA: TGTGCCAGCAGCCAGACAGGGGCTGGCTACACCTTC
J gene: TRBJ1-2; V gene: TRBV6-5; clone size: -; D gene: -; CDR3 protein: CASSYAINYGYTF; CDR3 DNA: TGTGCCAGCAGTTACGCTATTAACTATGGCTACACCTTC